This TCR beta chain emerged from a study of shared clonotypes between healthy human individuals. Study details: Samples came from two female and a few male donors aged 18 to 49.

Using immunoSEQ multiplex PCR, the repertoire was profiled, and TCRdb retains in-frame clones only, with some absent. The data contain millions of clones, around 93% of them seen just once; the ten biggest clones take up over 1.5%. Remarks on this clone: Its specificity is unknown.

Study results and limitations: Across subsets, estimated richness was generally greater for naive than for memory populations. Some clonotypes were shared by all four sorted-subset donors, while others were not shared. The non-shared ones had lower generation probabilities than the shared ones.

Per germline, CDR1 SGHVS and CDR2 FQNEAQ. CDR3 length equals 15 residues. Trimming took 5 bases from V and 0 from J, leaving 10 bases between them. Naive-designated CD8 cells lacked CD45RO, were positively enriched for CCR7, and omitted terminally differentiated effector memory CD45RA+ cells. Those who donated, Caucasian adults without exception, all lived in Nashville, Tennessee. The receptor's source is a man younger than 35 in good health. Some clones in this sample may be carry-over from other donors' samples. The chain carries TRBV7-8 and TRBJ1-4, with D uncertain. Specimen: naive CD8+ T cells from PBMCs. The CDR3 sequence: CASSPRDATNEKLFF. CDR3 sequence (DNA): TGTGCCAGCAGCCCGCGGGATGCAACTAATGAAAAACTGTTTTTT.